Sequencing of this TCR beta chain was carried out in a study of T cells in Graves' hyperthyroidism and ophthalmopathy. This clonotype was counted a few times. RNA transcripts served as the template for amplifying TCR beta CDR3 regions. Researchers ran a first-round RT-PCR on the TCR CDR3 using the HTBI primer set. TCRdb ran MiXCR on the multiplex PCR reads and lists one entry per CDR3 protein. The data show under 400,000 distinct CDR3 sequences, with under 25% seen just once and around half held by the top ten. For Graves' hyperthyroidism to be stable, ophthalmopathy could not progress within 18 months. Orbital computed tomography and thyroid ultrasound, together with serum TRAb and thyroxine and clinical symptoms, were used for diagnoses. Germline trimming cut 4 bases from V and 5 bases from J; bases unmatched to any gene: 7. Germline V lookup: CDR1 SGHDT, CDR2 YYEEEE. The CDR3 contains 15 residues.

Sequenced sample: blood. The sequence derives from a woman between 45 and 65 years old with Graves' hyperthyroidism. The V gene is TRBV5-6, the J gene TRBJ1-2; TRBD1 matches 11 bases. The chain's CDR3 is CASSAGQGGLYGYTF. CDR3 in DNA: TGTGCCAGCAGCGCGGGACAGGGGGGTTTGTATGGCTACACCTTC.